These 6 T cell receptor beta chains originate from one sample sequenced in a study of regulatory and conventional T cells in RAG deficiency. Only in-frame clones appear in the TCRdb table, and some are missing; sequencing was by immunoSEQ multiplex PCR. The repertoire holds 30,000 to 35,000 clones, with around 89% as singletons. Another study also made use of these data, one on regulatory T cells. As that study records: Primers: 52 TRBV forward and 13 TRBJ reverse.

Specimen: CD8+ T cells sorted from blood. The receptors originated from a human donor in good health.

Only a few counts were recorded for this clone. The CDR3 nucleotides are TGTGCCAGCAGCTTGGGACTAGCGGAATTCGGGGAGCTGTTTTTT. This codes for CASSLGLAEFGELFF. The rearrangement links TRBV5-4 to TRBJ2-2; TRBD2 aligns across 9 bases. Germline lookup yields CDR1 SGHNT and CDR2 YYREEE (reference sequence). With V trimmed by 0 bases and J by 7 bases, 4 bases remained unmatched. CDR3 length: 15 amino acids.

V usage is TRBV6-1 and J usage is TRBJ2-7, with D possibly TRBD1 on 5 matching bases. The V and J ends lost 5 bases and 3 bases respectively, with 14 bases between them. The CDR3 is 14 residues long. Germline loops: CDR1 MNHNS, CDR2 SASEGT. CDR3: CASSKPGNLYEQYF. CDR3 coding DNA: TGTGCCAGCAGTAAACCAGGGAACCTCTACGAGCAGTACTTC.

This chain joins TRBV5-1 and TRBJ2-2, with 9 bases matching TRBD2. The CDR3 contains 17 residues. J was trimmed by 2 bases and V by 4 bases; bases with no gene match: 9. Looked up from germline, CDR1 is SGHRS and CDR2 is YFSETQ. CDR3 amino acids: CASSVGLAFSNTGELFF. The CDR3 bases are TGCGCCAGCAGCGTGGGACTAGCTTTTTCTAACACCGGGGAGCTGTTTTTT. The full variable domain, completed using reference TRBV5-1 and TRBJ2-2, is KAGVTQTPRYLIKTRGQQVTLSCSPISGHRSVSWYQQTPGQGLQFLFEYFSETQRNKGNFPGRFSGRQFSNSRSEMNVSTLELGDSALYLCASSVGLAFSNTGELFFGEGSRLTVL.

J is TRBJ1-4 and V is TRBV10-1; no clear D gene. In germline, CDR1 is WNHNN, CDR2 SYGVQD (reference sequence). V lost 8 bases, J lost 8 bases, and 15 bases lay in between. The CDR3 has 13 residues. CDR3 in DNA: TGCGCCAGCCAGGACTCAATGGGGGAAAAACTGTTTTTT. Its translation is CASQDSMGEKLFF.

The chain employs TRBV9 and TRBJ2-2; 7 bases line up with TRBD1. The CDR3 is made up of 14 amino acids. Germline CDR1 reads SGDLS; CDR2 reads YYNGEE. V was pared by 0 bases and J by 6 bases, with 2 bases of the junction left unmatched. The CDR3 here is CASSVEGAPGELFF. DNA of the CDR3: TGTGCCAGCAGCGTAGAGGGGGCCCCCGGGGAGCTGTTTTTT.

The rearrangement links TRBV4-2 to TRBJ2-3; D unclear. V lost 0 bases to trimming and J lost 0 bases, with 7 bases between them. This CDR3 has 15 residues. CDR1 and CDR2 from the germline V gene are LGHNA and YNFKEQ. The CDR3 nucleotides are TGTGCCAGCAGCCAAGAAGATCGTAGCACAGATACGCAGTATTTT. It codes for CASSQEDRSTDTQYF.